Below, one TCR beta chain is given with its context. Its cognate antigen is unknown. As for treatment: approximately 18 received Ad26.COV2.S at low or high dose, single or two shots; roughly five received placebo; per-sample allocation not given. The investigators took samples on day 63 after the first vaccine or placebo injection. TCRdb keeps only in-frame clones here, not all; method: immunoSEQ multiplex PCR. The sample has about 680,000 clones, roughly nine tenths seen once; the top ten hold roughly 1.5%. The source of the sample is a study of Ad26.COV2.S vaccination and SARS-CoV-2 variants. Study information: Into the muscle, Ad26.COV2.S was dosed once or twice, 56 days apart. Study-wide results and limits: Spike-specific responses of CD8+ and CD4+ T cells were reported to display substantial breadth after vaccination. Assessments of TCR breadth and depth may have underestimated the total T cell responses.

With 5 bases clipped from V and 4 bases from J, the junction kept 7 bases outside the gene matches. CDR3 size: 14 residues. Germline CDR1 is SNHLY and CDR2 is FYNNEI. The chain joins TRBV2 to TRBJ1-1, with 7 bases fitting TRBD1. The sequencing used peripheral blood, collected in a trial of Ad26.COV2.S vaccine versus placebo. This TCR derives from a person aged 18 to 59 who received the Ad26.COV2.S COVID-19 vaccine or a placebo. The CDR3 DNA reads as TGTGCCAGCAGTCGACAGGGATCCATCACTGAAGCTTTCTTT. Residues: CASSRQGSITEAFF.